This T cell receptor (beta chain) was identified in a study of cytomegalovirus exposure and HLA in healthy donors. Study findings and constraints: TCR association rates varied by HLA locus in a later analysis, with DRB1 highest and HLA-C lowest. At a 0.05 false discovery rate, a later analysis found around 17,000 TCR beta sequences to be associated with HLA alleles.

The PCR contained 60 Vbeta and 13 Jbeta primers. Using immunoSEQ multiplex PCR, the repertoire was profiled, and TCRdb retains in-frame clones only, with some absent. The sample has about 120,000 clones, 75% to 85% seen once; the top ten hold 7.5% to 9.5%. Comments on this clone: Its matching antigen is unknown.

Everyone who donated was a healthy bone marrow donor. This receptor was obtained from a female donor in good health and CMV-seropositive. The sequencing sample was made of PBMCs.

The CDR3 bases are TGTGCCAGCAGTGAACACCCTATCTCTGGAAACACCATATATTTT. This codes for CASSEHPISGNTIYF. The chain couples TRBV6-1 to TRBJ1-3; no reliable D call. The CDR3 spans 15 residues. Per germline, CDR1 MNHNS and CDR2 SASEGT. The V end lost 2 bases, the J end lost 0 bases, and 8 bases lay between the germline ends.